Presented here are 27 T cell receptor beta chains from one specimen sequenced in a study of radiotherapy plus CTLA-4 blockade in lung cancer. Assay used: immunoSEQ multiplex PCR; TCRdb lists only in-frame clones, some missing. The table records 60,000 to 70,000 clones, around three quarters of them present only once. This sample comprised peripheral blood, obtained from a patient treated with radiotherapy plus ipilimumab. These receptors all stem from a human donor with non-small cell lung cancer who had a complete response to radiotherapy plus ipilimumab.

The chain uses TRBV7-9 and TRBJ1-1; D is perhaps TRBD1 (5 bases). Germline CDR1 and CDR2: SEHNR and FQNEAQ (reference sequence). The CDR3 loop spans 13 amino acids. The V gene lost 4 bases and the J gene lost 7 bases, with 13 bases spanning the gap. The DNA of the CDR3 is TGTGCCAGCAGCTCCCTGGGACGGAATGAAGCTTTCTTT. It codes for CASSSLGRNEAFF.

The J gene is TRBJ2-5, the V gene TRBV10-1; 7 bases are shared with TRBD2. The CDR3 extends over 12 amino acids. Trimming at V came to 8 bases and at J to 7 bases, leaving 7 bases not matched to a gene. Germline loops: CDR1 WNHNN, CDR2 SYGVQD (reference sequence). Written as DNA, the CDR3 is TGCGCCAGCTCGACTAGCCGAGGGACCCAGTACTTC. Translating it yields CASSTSRGTQYF.

The CDR3 sequence is CASSLDRFGGYEQYF. DNA for the CDR3: TGTGCCAGCAGCTTAGACCGGTTTGGCGGCTACGAGCAGTACTTC. V usage is TRBV7-2 and J usage is TRBJ2-7, with D unresolved. V was trimmed by 1 base and J by 3 bases, leaving 13 bases between them. Germline CDR1 SGHTA, CDR2 FQGNSA. The CDR3 length is 15 residues.

V usage is TRBV2 and J usage is TRBJ2-1; TRBD1 is a possible D gene (6 bases). CDR1 is SNHLY and CDR2 is FYNNEI in the germline V gene. CDR3 length: 15 amino acids. Trimming left V 3 bases short and J 1 base short, with 10 bases between. This CDR3 reads CASSESRGSYNEQFF. For the CDR3, the DNA is TGTGCCAGCAGTGAGTCGAGGGGGTCCTACAATGAGCAGTTCTTC.

V is TRBV4-1 and J is TRBJ2-7; 9 bases align to TRBD1. This CDR3 comprises 15 residues. Germline trimming cut 2 bases from V and 3 bases from J; bases unmatched to any gene: 5. Germline loops: CDR1 MGHRA, CDR2 YSYEKL. Here the CDR3 reads CASSQSGTGNYEQYF. The CDR3 bases are TGCGCCAGCAGCCAATCCGGGACAGGGAACTACGAGCAGTACTTC.

There are a few counts of this clone. V and J are TRBV4-3 and TRBJ2-1; 9 bases map to TRBD2. Germline V gene lookup returns CDR1 LGHNA and CDR2 YSLEER. With V trimmed by 3 bases and J by 6 bases, 6 bases remained unmatched. There are 15 residues in the CDR3. Here the CDR3 reads CASSHDVAGVNEQFF. The CDR3 DNA is TGCGCCAGCAGCCATGACGTAGCGGGAGTCAATGAGCAGTTCTTC.

V gene TRBV4-1 combines with J gene TRBJ2-7; D is possibly TRBD1 or TRBD2 (6 bases each). Germline CDR1 MGHRA, CDR2 YSYEKL. This CDR3 has 18 residues. V lost 3 bases, J lost 3 bases, and 24 bases lay in between. In DNA, the CDR3 is TGCGCCAGCAGCCAGGAGGGGACACTTCGAGGGTCCTTCTACGAGCAGTACTTC. The encoded protein is CASSQEGTLRGSFYEQYF.

The V call is TRBV2, the J call TRBJ2-7; maybe TRBD2 (6 bases). The CDR3 has 14 residues. Deletions cut 4 bases from V and 6 bases from J, with 16 bases between. The germline CDR1 and CDR2 sequences are SNHLY and FYNNEI. The CDR3 loop is CASSVPRGNAEQYV. In DNA, the CDR3 is TGTGCCAGCAGTGTACCACGGGGGAACGCCGAGCAGTACGTC.

In DNA form, the CDR3 reads TGTGCCAGCAGCTTGTGGACAGTTTACGGGGAGCTGTTTTTT. The encoded protein is CASSLWTVYGELFF. The chain employs TRBV5-5 and TRBJ2-2; a possible D gene is TRBD1 (6 bases). CDR3 length: 14 amino acids. The germline V and J ends were trimmed by 1 base and 7 bases, with 11 bases remaining between them. The V gene's germline CDR1 is SGHKS and CDR2 YYEKEE (reference sequence). Full variable domain (outside the CDR3, taken from reference TRBV5-5 and TRBJ2-2): DAGVTQSPTHLIKTRGQQVTLRCSPISGHKSVSWYQQVLGQGPQFIFQYYEKEERGRGNFPDRFSARQFPNYSSELNVNALLLGDSALYLCASSLWTVYGELFFGEGSRLTVL.

This clone has just a few counts. The V call is TRBV18, the J call TRBJ1-5; D not resolved. The CDR3 sequence is 12 residues long. Germline loops: CDR1 KGHSH, CDR2 LQKENI. The ends were cut back, 5 bases at V and 3 bases at J, with 5 bases in the middle. The CDR3 coding sequence is TGTGCCAGCTCAGTGACCAATCAGCCCCAGCATTTT. Translating gives CASSVTNQPQHF.

This clone appeared a few times. The chain has TRBV7-6 and TRBJ2-1; 8 positions agree with TRBD1. CDR1 is SGHVS and CDR2 is FNYEAQ in the germline V gene. The CDR3 contains 21 residues. The V gene end was trimmed by 2 bases and the J gene end by 11 bases; junction bases not matched to a gene: 29. CDR3 DNA sequence: TGTGCCAGCAGCTTACACCGTACCGGGACAGGTTCTCTCCGAGGGATGCTGAAGCAGTTCTTC. It translates to CASSLHRTGTGSLRGMLKQFF.

The V call is TRBV19, the J call TRBJ1-1; TRBD1 aligns across 8 bases. Per the germline V gene, CDR1 is LNHDA and CDR2 is SQIVND (reference sequence). CDR3 length: 17 amino acids. V shed 1 base, J shed 4 bases, and the junction held 11 bases outside the gene matches. The CDR3 DNA reads as TGTGCCAGTAGTATAGCCCCCGCAGGGGGCCTCGGCACTGAAGCTTTCTTT. It encodes CASSIAPAGGLGTEAFF.

The genes are TRBV7-8 and TRBJ2-1; weak D call: TRBD1 (5 bases). Trimming cost V 0 bases and J 7 bases, with 16 bases left between them. The CDR3 spans 16 residues. In germline, CDR1 is SGHVS, CDR2 FQNEAQ. This CDR3 is CASSLARWGRWNEQFF. In DNA form, the CDR3 reads TGTGCCAGCAGCTTAGCTCGGTGGGGCCGGTGGAATGAGCAGTTCTTC. Filled out from reference TRBV7-8 and TRBJ2-1, the complete variable domain reads GAGVSQSPRYKVAKRGQDVALRCDPISGHVSLFWYQQALGQGPEFLTYFQNEAQLDKSGLPSDRFFAERPEGSVSTLKIQRTQQEDSAVYLCASSLARWGRWNEQFFGPGTRLTVL.

The chain joins TRBV18 to TRBJ2-2; 8 positions match TRBD1. CDR1 KGHSH and CDR2 LQKENI come from the germline V gene. J was trimmed by 8 bases and V by 6 bases; bases with no gene match: 8. The CDR3 length is 14 residues. The CDR3 region is CASSGGTGEGELFF. DNA of the CDR3: TGTGCCAGCTCCGGAGGGACAGGCGAGGGGGAGCTGTTTTTT. Based on the CDR3 plus reference TRBV18 and TRBJ2-2, the full variable domain is NAGVMQNPRHLVRRRGQEARLRCSPMKGHSHVYWYRQLPEEGLKFMVYLQKENIIDESGMPKERFSAEFPKEGPSILRIQQVVRGDSAAYFCASSGGTGEGELFFGEGSRLTVL.

The V and J genes are TRBV11-1 and TRBJ2-1, with 9 bases that match TRBD2. Trimming removed 5 bases from V and 7 bases from J; junction bases left unmatched: 9. Germline values: CDR1 SGHAT, CDR2 FQDESV (reference sequence). The CDR3 spans 15 residues. The CDR3 is CASSGSAGGRNEQFF. CDR3 DNA: TGTGCCAGCAGCGGCTCCGCGGGAGGGAGGAATGAGCAGTTCTTC.

The chain couples TRBV27 to TRBJ2-3; TRBD1 might be the D (6 bases). The germline V and J ends were trimmed by 0 bases and 5 bases, with 12 bases remaining between them. CDR1 is MNHEY, CDR2 SMNVEV, per germline (reference sequence). The CDR3 extends over 15 amino acids. The DNA for the CDR3 is TGTGCCAGCAGTTTATCGGACAGATCGAGAGATACGCAGTATTTT. This gives the protein CASSLSDRSRDTQYF.

CDR3 nucleotide sequence: TGTGCCAGCAGCCAGGCCCGACAGGGGAGGGCTTTCTTT. Translation: CASSQARQGRAFF. The V call is TRBV14, the J call TRBJ1-1; 8 positions match TRBD1. Germline V lookup: CDR1 SGHDN, CDR2 FVKESK. Trimming at V came to 3 bases and at J to 11 bases, leaving 8 bases not matched to a gene. This CDR3 is 13 amino acids long.

The chain is built from TRBV7-2 and TRBJ1-2; weak D call: TRBD1 (5 bases). This CDR3 is built from 15 residues. CDR1 is SGHTA and CDR2 is FQGNSA in the germline V gene. V dropped 0 bases and J dropped 4 bases, with 12 bases sitting between them. CDR3 residues: CASSLAQGPAYGYTF. The CDR3 bases are TGTGCCAGCAGCTTAGCGCAGGGCCCGGCCTATGGCTACACCTTC.

The chain combines TRBV25-1 with TRBJ1-3; D is unclear. This CDR3 contains 15 residues. V was cut by 3 bases and J by 1 base, with 10 bases left in between. From germline, CDR1 is MGHDK and CDR2 SYGVNS. For the CDR3, the DNA is TGTGCCAGCAGTGATCCAGAACAGTCTGGAAACACCATATATTTT. Its protein product is CASSDPEQSGNTIYF.

The chain couples TRBV12-5 to TRBJ2-1; D unclear. The CDR3 spans 13 residues. The germline gives CDR1 LGHNT, CDR2 FRNRAP. V was clipped by 3 bases and J by 5 bases, with 8 bases between them. CDR3 residues: CASGLPGNNEQFF. The CDR3 DNA reads TGTGCTAGTGGTTTACCTGGAAACAATGAGCAGTTCTTC.

The chain carries TRBV9 and TRBJ2-6; 11 bases map to TRBD1. The CDR3 consists of 17 residues. Germline trimming cut 6 bases from V and 2 bases from J; bases unmatched to any gene: 7. Germline V lookup: CDR1 SGDLS, CDR2 YYNGEE. The CDR3 reads CASTQGQGAPGANVLTF. DNA of the CDR3: TGTGCCAGCACCCAAGGACAGGGGGCGCCTGGGGCCAACGTCCTGACTTTC. The entire variable domain, with the rest obtained from reference TRBV9 and TRBJ2-6, is as follows: DSGVTQTPKHLITATGQRVTLRCSPRSGDLSVYWYQQSLDQGLQFLIQYYNGEERAKGNILERFSAQQFPDLHSELNLSSLELGDSALYFCASTQGQGAPGANVLTFGAGSRLTVL.

This chain uses TRBV30 with TRBJ2-1; D not resolved. The CDR3 covers 12 residues. Germline values: CDR1 GTSNPN, CDR2 SVGIG (reference sequence). V was cut by 7 bases and J by 8 bases, with 15 bases left in between. CDR3 loop: CAFGPSVYEQFF. In DNA form, the CDR3 reads TGTGCCTTTGGGCCGTCCGTCTATGAGCAGTTCTTC. The complete variable domain, with remaining parts taken from reference TRBV30 and TRBJ2-1, reads SQTIHQWPATLVQPVGSPLSLECTVEGTSNPNLYWYRQAAGRGLQLLFYSVGIGQISSEVPQNLSASRPQDRQFILSSKKLLLSDSGFYLCAFGPSVYEQFFGPGTRLTVL.

The rearrangement uses TRBV10-3 and TRBJ1-2; D might be TRBD1 (5 bases). Germline CDR1 reads ENHRY; CDR2 reads SYGVKD. Trimming pared 11 bases from V and 4 bases from J, leaving 20 bases between. The CDR3 has 14 residues. The CDR3 region is CASKPGLSSYGYTF. In nucleotides, the CDR3 is TGTGCCTCCAAACCAGGGTTATCGAGCTATGGCTACACCTTC.

The rearrangement links TRBV7-2 to TRBJ1-2; TRBD1 might be the D (5 bases). CDR3 length equals 13 residues. Looked up from germline, CDR1 is SGHTA and CDR2 is FQGNSA. Trimming pared 4 bases from V and 8 bases from J, leaving 14 bases between. CDR3 in amino acids: CASSSRGGEGYTF. For the CDR3, the DNA is TGTGCCAGCAGCTCTCGGGGGGGAGAGGGCTACACCTTC. The full variable domain, its missing parts supplied by reference TRBV7-2 and TRBJ1-2, is GAGVSQSPSNKVTEKGKDVELRCDPISGHTALYWYRQSLGQGLEFLIYFQGNSAPDKSGLPSDRFSAERTGGSVSTLTIQRTQQEDSAVYLCASSSRGGEGYTFGSGTRLTVV.

This clone was detected a few times. The chain uses TRBV6-4 and TRBJ2-6, with D perhaps TRBD1 or TRBD2 (5 bases each). CDR3 length equals 15 residues. Germline assignment: CDR1 MRHNA and CDR2 SNTAGT. V was clipped by 5 bases and J by 2 bases, with 10 bases between them. Here the CDR3 reads CASSPGTAGANVLTF. CDR3 DNA: TGTGCCAGCAGTCCAGGGACCGCTGGGGCCAACGTCCTGACTTTC.

With regard to this clone: Other DNA variants within this sample encode the same CDR3. V usage is TRBV5-1 and J usage is TRBJ1-2; TRBD1 is a possible D gene (6 bases). The germline V gene has CDR1 SGHRS and CDR2 YFSETQ. This CDR3 spans 14 amino acids. V was clipped by 0 bases and J by 5 bases, with 11 bases between them. The CDR3, as DNA: TGCGCCAGCAGCTTGGAGGGGGACGGATATGGCTACACCTTC. This encodes CASSLEGDGYGYTF.

This clone was seen a single time. V is TRBV7-2 and J is TRBJ1-3; TRBD1 agrees at 8 bases. Germline trimming cut 5 bases from V and 3 bases from J; bases unmatched to any gene: 3. Germline values: CDR1 SGHTA, CDR2 FQGNSA. The CDR3 runs 14 residues. CDR3 region: CASSMDRVGNTIYF. The CDR3 DNA reads as TGTGCCAGCAGCATGGACAGGGTTGGAAACACCATATATTTT.